This T cell receptor (beta chain) was recorded in a study of blood T cell repertoires in COVID-19. The V and J ends lost 3 bases and 12 bases respectively, with 18 bases between them. This CDR3 is 14 amino acids long. CDR1 is SGDLS and CDR2 is YYNGEE in the germline V gene. Method: immunoSEQ multiplex PCR; TCRdb's copy keeps in-frame clones and lacks some. The sample has 230,000 or so clones, about nine tenths seen once; the top ten hold 2% to 3%. The rearrangement links TRBV9 to TRBJ1-4; no definite D call. The sample was PBMCs or T cells enriched from blood (not recorded which). The sequence was obtained from a woman in her 40s with acute COVID-19. The CDR3 sequence is CASSAGVESWELFF. Written as DNA, the CDR3 is TGTGCCAGCAGCGCCGGCGTGGAGTCCTGGGAACTGTTTTTT.